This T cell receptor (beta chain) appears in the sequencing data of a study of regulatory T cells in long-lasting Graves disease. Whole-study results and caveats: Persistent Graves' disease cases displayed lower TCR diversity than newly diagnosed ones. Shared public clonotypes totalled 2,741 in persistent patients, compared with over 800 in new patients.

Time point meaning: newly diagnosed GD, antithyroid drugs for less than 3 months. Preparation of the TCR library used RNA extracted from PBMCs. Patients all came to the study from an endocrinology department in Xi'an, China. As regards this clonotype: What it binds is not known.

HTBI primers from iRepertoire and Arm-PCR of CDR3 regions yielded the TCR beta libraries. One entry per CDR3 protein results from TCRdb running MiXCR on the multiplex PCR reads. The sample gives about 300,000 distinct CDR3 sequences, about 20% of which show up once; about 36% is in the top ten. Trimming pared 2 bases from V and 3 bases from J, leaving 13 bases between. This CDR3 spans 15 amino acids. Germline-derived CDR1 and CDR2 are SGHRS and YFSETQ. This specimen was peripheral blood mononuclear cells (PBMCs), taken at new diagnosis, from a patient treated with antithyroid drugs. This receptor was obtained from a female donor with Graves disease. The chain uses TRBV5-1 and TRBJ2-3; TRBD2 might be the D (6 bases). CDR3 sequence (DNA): TGCGCCAGCAGCTTAGCCGGGAGCCCTACAGATACGCAGTATTTT. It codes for CASSLAGSPTDTQYF.